This TCR beta chain is from a study of blood T cell repertoires in COVID-19. Overall study: Specimens from acute and convalescent COVID-19 originated in the United States, Italy and Spain. Sources were T cells, B-cell-depleted T cells, or PBMCs; the material itself was cDNA or gDNA.

In the original analysis: Amplified reference gene primers provided the basis for estimating nucleated cell counts. TCRdb keeps only in-frame clones here, not all; method: immunoSEQ multiplex PCR. The D gene and trimming were derived from the DNA, and the V and J assignments and clone size from that table. Here the sample spans 75,000 to 95,000 clones, 85% to 95% being singletons. This CDR3 contains 14 residues. V lost 3 bases and J lost 4, with 12 bases in between. CDR1 and CDR2 from the germline V gene are LNHDA and SQIVND (reference sequence). This rearrangement joins TRBV19 to TRBJ1-1; D might be TRBD1 (5 bases). The clonotype originates from a man aged 60 to 69 with acute or convalescent COVID-19. Sequencing was carried out using peripheral blood. CDR3 loop: CASSMQGGSTEAFF. For the CDR3, the DNA is TGTGCCAGTAGTATGCAGGGTGGGTCCACTGAAGCTTTCTTT.